Listed here are 11 T cell receptor beta chains from one sample, sequenced in a study of sequential checkpoint blockade in melanoma. Sample treatment: randomized to nivolumab then ipilimumab (arm A) or the reverse (arm B). Only in-frame clones appear in the TCRdb table, and some are missing; sequencing was by immunoSEQ multiplex PCR. The sample holds some 5,800 clones; approximately 90% are singletons and the top ten take roughly 10%. Sample: CD8+ T cells sorted from blood (inferred from file names), taken from a patient given nivolumab and ipilimumab in sequence. The receptors here all came from a human donor with melanoma.

This chain connects TRBV4-2 to TRBJ2-1; D might be TRBD2 (6 bases). The CDR3 covers 17 residues. Trimming shortened V by 0 bases and J by 8 bases, and 20 bases separated the two germline ends. The V gene's germline CDR1 is LGHNA and CDR2 YNFKEQ. CDR3 nucleotide sequence: TGTGCCAGCAGCCAAGACGTTCTACGGGAGCCCGCCGATGAGCAGTTCTTC. It is translated as CASSQDVLREPADEQFF.

V gene TRBV27 combines with J gene TRBJ2-7, with a possible D match to TRBD1 (5 bases). Trimming left V 3 bases short and J 1 base short, with 10 bases between. Germline V gene lookup returns CDR1 MNHEY and CDR2 SMNVEV (reference sequence). This CDR3 is built from 14 residues. As DNA, the CDR3 is TGTGCCAGCAGTTTCAGACAGATGTCCTACGAGCAGTACTTC. Translation: CASSFRQMSYEQYF.

The genes are TRBV13 and TRBJ1-4; D not certain. Germline V CDR1 and CDR2: PRHDT, FYEKMQ (reference sequence). The V and J ends lost 6 bases and 4 bases respectively, with 12 bases between them. This CDR3 comprises 14 residues. CDR3 coding DNA: TGTGCCAGCAGAAGTAGGAGACGTAATGAAAAACTGTTTTTT. It codes for CASRSRRRNEKLFF.

J is TRBJ2-7 and V is TRBV29-1, with a possible D match to TRBD2 (6 bases). The CDR3 runs to 11 residues. Trimming removed 2 bases from V and 9 bases from J, with 11 bases in between. CDR1 and CDR2 (germline): SQVTM, ANQGSEA. The CDR3 here is CSVESAGTQYF. In nucleotides, the CDR3 is TGCAGCGTTGAAAGCGCGGGAACGCAGTACTTC.

The V call is TRBV6-1, the J call TRBJ2-3; 9 positions agree with TRBD1. After removal of 8 bases from V and 6 bases from J, the junction contained 9 bases not matched to a gene. CDR3 size: 14 residues. Germline V gene data show CDR1 as MNHNS and CDR2 as SASEGT. Here the CDR3 reads CASLQGAGADTQYF. In DNA form, the CDR3 reads TGTGCCAGCCTACAGGGGGCAGGGGCTGATACGCAGTATTTT.

The chain joins TRBV29-1 to TRBJ1-3; 7 bases are shared with TRBD1. V lost 0 bases, J lost 0 bases, and 8 bases stayed unmatched. The CDR3 has 17 amino acids. CDR1 SQVTM and CDR2 ANQGSEA come from the germline V gene. CDR3 residues: CSVEDHRQGYSGNTIYF. CDR3 in DNA: TGCAGCGTTGAAGATCATCGACAGGGATACTCTGGAAACACCATATATTTT.

The V gene is TRBV9, the J gene TRBJ2-1, with D possibly matching TRBD2 (5 bases). This CDR3 comprises 11 residues. V dropped 3 bases and J dropped 9 bases, with 7 bases sitting between them. CDR1 SGDLS and CDR2 YYNGEE come from the germline V gene. CDR3 coding DNA: TGTGCCAGCAGCGCCGGGGTTGAGCAGTTCTTC. Protein sequence: CASSAGVEQFF.

This chain links TRBV28 with TRBJ2-1; no definite D call. Germline assignment: CDR1 MDHEN and CDR2 SYDVKM. Trimming removed 0 bases from V and 1 base from J, with 13 bases in between. This CDR3 contains 17 residues. The CDR3 sequence: CASSLWPGVLSYNEQFF. CDR3 nucleotides: TGTGCCAGCAGTTTATGGCCAGGCGTACTTTCCTACAATGAGCAGTTCTTC.

J is TRBJ2-1 and V is TRBV10-3; 10 nucleotides line up with TRBD1. The CDR3 loop spans 14 amino acids. Per the germline V gene, CDR1 is ENHRY and CDR2 is SYGVKD. V lost 6 bases and J lost 8; bases outside the gene matches: 7. The CDR3: CAISSPGTGDEQFF. The CDR3 nucleotides are TGTGCCATCAGCAGTCCCGGGACAGGGGATGAGCAGTTCTTC.

The chain uses TRBV9 and TRBJ2-7; 11 bases match TRBD2. The length of the CDR3 is 14 residues. With 3 bases clipped from V and 3 bases from J, the junction kept 2 bases outside the gene matches. Germline V CDR1 and CDR2: SGDLS, YYNGEE. The CDR3 region is CASSAGTSGYEQYF. The CDR3 DNA is TGTGCCAGCAGCGCCGGGACTAGCGGCTACGAGCAGTACTTC.

The chain has TRBV19 and TRBJ2-1; 10 nucleotides line up with TRBD1. Germline V gives CDR1 LNHDA, CDR2 SQIVND (reference sequence). J lost 8 bases, V lost 3 bases, and 7 bases had no gene match. This CDR3 comprises 15 residues. Here the CDR3 reads CASSMTGGRLDEQFF. The CDR3 coding sequence is TGTGCCAGTAGTATGACAGGGGGCAGGTTGGATGAGCAGTTCTTC.